The rows below give T cell receptor beta chains drawn from one sample of a study of cytomegalovirus exposure and HLA in healthy donors. Using immunoSEQ multiplex PCR, the repertoire was profiled, and TCRdb retains in-frame clones only, with some absent. The sample has fewer than 100,000 clones, under 85% seen once; the top ten hold roughly 2%. Sample: PBMCs. Every receptor here comes from a man aged 35-49 years in good health and CMV-seronegative. Each CDR3 is given with its conserved first and last residue. Each record gives: J gene, D gene, clone size, V gene, CDR3 DNA, CDR3 protein. The D gene is left open where the match is weak. For some rows the clone size is stated as once, few or many, or as a class when expanded; others skip it.

TRBJ1-1 - few TRBV19 TGTGCCAGTGGGTGGGGGCAGAACACTGAAGCTTTCTTT CASGWGQNTEAFF
TRBJ2-1 TRBD1 - TRBV28 TGTGCCAGCAGTTTTCTCGCACAGGGGGCATACAATGAGCAGTTCTTC CASSFLAQGAYNEQFF
TRBJ2-1 TRBD2 - TRBV7-2 TGTGCCAGCAGCTTTATTAGCGGGAGTGGTAGTAATGAGCAGTTCTTC CASSFISGSGSNEQFF
TRBJ2-1 TRBD2 few TRBV7-8 TGTGCCAGCAGCCGGACTAGCGGGAGGCCCAATGAGCAGTTCTTC CASSRTSGRPNEQFF
TRBJ2-1 TRBD1 - TRBV14 TGTGCCAGCAGCCAAGCTCTCCCTTCCGGACAGGGGGTTTCCAATGAGCAGTTCTTC CASSQALPSGQGVSNEQFF
TRBJ1-1 - - TRBV18 TGTGCCAGCTCACCATCGGGGGTGGTTTTTTATGAAGCTTTCTTT CASSPSGVVFYEAFF
TRBJ2-3 - once TRBV9 TGTGCCAGCAGCGTTGACACCAAGGGGGGGGATACGCAGTATTTT CASSVDTKGGDTQYF
TRBJ1-4 TRBD1 - TRBV27 TGTGCCAGCAAAGTAGGGGGCGGTGAAAAACTGTTTTTT CASKVGGGEKLFF
TRBJ1-6 - - TRBV15 TGTGCCACCAGCAGAGCCGGTGGCAGGGGCCCCAACACCCTCCACTTT CATSRAGGRGPNTLHF
TRBJ2-1 TRBD2 - TRBV2 TGTGCCAGCACCGTAGCGGGAGGGCCTTATTATGAGCAGTTCTTC CASTVAGGPYYEQFF
TRBJ2-1 TRBD2 once TRBV28 TGTGCCAGCAGATCGGGACTAGGGCCCTACAATGAGCAGTTCTTC CASRSGLGPYNEQFF
TRBJ2-7 - - TRBV19 TGTGCCAGTAGTCCTGGCTTTTCCTACGAGCAGTACTTC CASSPGFSYEQYF
TRBJ2-1 - - TRBV28 TGTGCCAGCAGTTTAGAGACAGGTCGTGCGATGAGGGAGTTCTTC CASSLETGRAMREFF
TRBJ2-7 TRBD1 - TRBV10-3 TGTGCCACGGCAGGGGGCGCGTCCTACGAGCAGTACTTC CATAGGASYEQYF
TRBJ2-5 TRBD2 - TRBV5-1 TGCGCCAGCAGCTTGGATGGCGGGAGGCCCCAAGAGACCCAGTACTTC CASSLDGGRPQETQYF
TRBJ2-1 - - TRBV9 TGTGCCAGCAGCCCATCCCTAGGCTACAATGAGCAGTTCTTC CASSPSLGYNEQFF
TRBJ2-7 - - TRBV7-2 TGTGCCAGCAGCACCGGTAAGGGGTTCACCTACGAGCAGTACTTC CASSTGKGFTYEQYF
TRBJ2-5 - few TRBV6-5 TGTGCCAGCAGTGACAGTCAAGAGACCCAGTACTTC CASSDSQETQYF
TRBJ2-5 TRBD2 - TRBV27 TGTGCCAGCAGTTTCGCGGGGGGACGTAGGGAGACCCAGTACTTC CASSFAGGRRETQYF